Listed below are T cell receptor beta chains from one sample, sequenced in a study of T cells after yellow fever vaccination. MiXCR, run by TCRdb on the 5' RACE reads, gives a single entry per CDR3 protein. The repertoire holds roughly 150,000 distinct CDR3 sequences, around 7% seen once, with 2.5% to 3% in the top ten. Here the sequenced sample was CD4+ T cells sorted from PBMCs, taken around 5 days after the first yellow fever vaccination. These receptors were obtained from a man between 18 and 29 years old who received the YFV17D yellow fever vaccine. Both conserved end residues are part of each CDR3. A D gene is named only where the DNA matches it firmly. Rows give clone size only sometimes, using once, few, many, or a class for an expanded clone.

D | J | V | size | length | DNA | CDR3
TRBD2 | TRBJ2-3 | TRBV7-3 | few | 15 | TGTGCCAGCAGCCAGCGGGGGGCCGGGATGAATACGCAGTATTTT | CASSQRGAGMNTQYF
- | TRBJ1-6 | TRBV4-3 | few | 16 | TGCGCCAGCAGCCAAAAGGGTGGGGGGCCGGGTTCACCCCTCCACTTT | CASSQKGGGPGSPLHF
TRBD2 | TRBJ2-1 | TRBV7-9 | many | 12 | TGTGCCAGCAGCTCGCGAGCGGGGGGGCCGGTCTTC | CASSSRAGGPVF
- | TRBJ2-2 | TRBV7-2 | many | 14 | TGTGCCAGCAGCTTAGGGCGGAACACCGGGGAGCTGTTTTTT | CASSLGRNTGELFF
- | TRBJ2-3 | TRBV29-1 | few | 12 | TGCAGCGGGACACAGGGAACAGATACGCAGTATTTT | CSGTQGTDTQYF
- | TRBJ2-5 | TRBV9 | few | 15 | TGTGCCAGCAGCGGTGGGTCCCCTGAGGGAGAGACCCAGTACTTC | CASSGGSPEGETQYF
TRBD1 | TRBJ2-5 | TRBV6-1 | many | 13 | TGTGCCAGCAAAGGACAGGGTTCGGAGACCCAGTACTTC | CASKGQGSETQYF
- | TRBJ2-5 | TRBV10-3 | many | 15 | TGTGCCATCAGGGCAGGGCCTGGAAACCAAGAGACCCAGTACTTC | CAIRAGPGNQETQYF
- | TRBJ2-5 | TRBV30 | few | 12 | TGTGCCTGGAGTGAAGGGGAGGAGACCCAGTACTTC | CAWSEGEETQYF
- | TRBJ1-5 | TRBV29-1 | few | 12 | TGCAGCGTCGCGGATAGAGATCAGCCCCAGCATTTT | CSVADRDQPQHF
- | TRBJ1-5 | TRBV19 | - | 13 | TGTGCCAGTAGTATAAGAGCAAATCAGCCCCAGCATTTT | CASSIRANQPQHF
- | TRBJ1-2 | TRBV28 | - | 13 | TGTGCCAGCGGGCGTTGGGGGAACTATGGCTACACCTTC | CASGRWGNYGYTF
- | TRBJ2-1 | TRBV5-5 | - | 12 | TGTGCCAGCAGCTTGGCCTCGGGGGAGCAGTTCTTC | CASSLASGEQFF
- | TRBJ2-3 | TRBV7-2 | many | 13 | TGTGCCAGCGGGTGGTTTGGGCAAGATACGCAGTATTTT | CASGWFGQDTQYF
- | TRBJ1-6 | TRBV19 | few | 15 | TGTGCCAGTAGTATAGACACAGGGCGCAATTCACCCCTCCACTTT | CASSIDTGRNSPLHF
- | TRBJ1-6 | TRBV3-1 | many | 13 | TGTGCCAGCAGCCCAACCAATCAGTCACCCCTCCACTTT | CASSPTNQSPLHF
- | TRBJ2-5 | TRBV5-1 | - | 14 | TGCGCCAGCAGCCTCCAGGGAGGAAAAGAGACCCAGTACTTC | CASSLQGGKETQYF
TRBD2 | TRBJ2-1 | TRBV20-1 | many | 16 | TGCAGTGCAACGCAGCCAGTCAGCGGGGGATACAATGAGCAGTTCTTC | CSATQPVSGGYNEQFF
- | TRBJ1-4 | TRBV10-1 | many | 14 | TGCGCCAGCAGTGAGTCCGCGAGTAATGAAAAACTGTTTTTT | CASSESASNEKLFF
- | TRBJ2-7 | TRBV3-1 | - | 13 | TGTGCCAGCAGCCAAGATACCTTCGGCGAGCAGTACTTC | CASSQDTFGEQYF
- | TRBJ2-5 | TRBV20-1 | many | 13 | TGCAGTGCTAGAGATCTGAGTGGAGAGACCCAGTACTTC | CSARDLSGETQYF
TRBD2 | TRBJ2-3 | TRBV7-2 | - | 14 | TGTGCCAGCCGTAGCGGGACTTCTGTCGATACGCAGTATTTT | CASRSGTSVDTQYF
TRBD1 | TRBJ1-4 | TRBV20-1 | few | 15 | TGCAGTGCTAGCAAACAGGGGGGGAATAATGAAAAACTGTTTTTT | CSASKQGGNNEKLFF
TRBD2 | TRBJ2-3 | TRBV9 | many | 17 | TGTGCCAGCACCCGAACGACTAGCGGGGGGAGCACAGATACGCAGTATTTT | CASTRTTSGGSTDTQYF
- | TRBJ1-2 | TRBV20-1 | many | 13 | TGCAGTGCTAGTTTTAGCGGGGTCGGTGGCTACACCTTC | CSASFSGVGGYTF
- | TRBJ2-2 | TRBV5-1 | many | 15 | TGCGCCAGCAGCTTCGGCCAGGGGAACACCGGGGAGCTGTTTTTT | CASSFGQGNTGELFF
- | TRBJ2-1 | TRBV4-3 | many | 16 | TGCGCCAGCAGCCAAGATCTGAGTTTTCCCTACAATGAGCAGTTCTTC | CASSQDLSFPYNEQFF
- | TRBJ2-3 | TRBV20-1 | - | 14 | TGCAGTGCTAGAGGTCCCCTTGGCGGTGATACGCAGTATTTT | CSARGPLGGDTQYF
TRBD2 | TRBJ2-7 | TRBV12-3/TRBV12-4 | - | 17 | TGTACCTTCAGTTTAGATCGGGCTAGCGGGGGGAACTACGAGCAGTACTTC | CTFSLDRASGGNYEQYF
TRBD2 | TRBJ2-4 | TRBV5-1 | few | 20 | TGCGCCAGCAGCTGGAAGAATCCGGGACTAGCGGGGGCCCGAGGAAACATTCAGTACTTC | CASSWKNPGLAGARGNIQYF
TRBD1 | TRBJ1-2 | TRBV18 | many | 13 | TGTGCCAGCTCACCCGACAGGGTCTATGGCTACACCTTC | CASSPDRVYGYTF
- | TRBJ2-5 | TRBV19 | few | 14 | TGTGCCAGTAGTATTGGAACAGAACGGGAGACCCAGTACTTC | CASSIGTERETQYF
- | TRBJ2-3 | TRBV5-4 | many | 11 | TGTGCCAGCAGCATCGCAGATACGCAGTATTTT | CASSIADTQYF
TRBD1 | TRBJ2-7 | TRBV18 | few | 14 | TGTGCCAGCTCAACTACGGGACAGGGCCACGAGCAGTACTTC | CASSTTGQGHEQYF
- | TRBJ1-1 | TRBV20-1 | - | 12 | TGCAGTGCGGGTGGGTCAGACACTGAAGCTTTCTTT | CSAGGSDTEAFF
- | TRBJ1-1 | TRBV12-3/TRBV12-4 | few | 14 | TGTGCCAGCAGTTTACGGTACGGATCCACTGAAGCTTTCTTT | CASSLRYGSTEAFF
- | TRBJ2-1 | TRBV5-1 | many | 13 | TGCGCCAGCAGCTTGGTCCGATACAATGAGCAGTTCTTC | CASSLVRYNEQFF
- | TRBJ1-6 | TRBV18 | few | 17 | TGTGCCAGCTCACCGAACAGGCTTGCCTCCTATAATTCACCCCTCCACTTT | CASSPNRLASYNSPLHF
- | TRBJ2-1 | TRBV5-1 | many | 16 | TGCGCCAGCAGCAGACTACTGACCGGGTCCCAAAATGAGCAGTTCTTC | CASSRLLTGSQNEQFF
TRBD1 | TRBJ2-6 | TRBV10-3 | few | 19 | TGTGCCATCAGTGAGTCGGAGGGACAGGGGGGAGCTGGGGCCAACGTCCTGACTTTC | CAISESEGQGGAGANVLTF
- | TRBJ2-2 | TRBV7-2 | few | 13 | TGTGCCAGCAGCCCGAGAGGGTCCGGGGAGCTGTTTTTT | CASSPRGSGELFF
- | TRBJ2-1 | TRBV27 | many | 14 | TGTGCCAGCTCTACTCCTACATCCTACAATGAGCAGTTCTTC | CASSTPTSYNEQFF
- | TRBJ2-2 | TRBV3-1 | few | 16 | TGTGCCAGCAGCCATTTGTGGGCAGGGACCACCGGGGAGCTGTTTTTT | CASSHLWAGTTGELFF
TRBD2 | TRBJ2-4 | TRBV7-2 | - | 16 | TGTGCCAGCAGCCCATATATCGGGGGGGTGACGGACATTCAGTACTTC | CASSPYIGGVTDIQYF
- | TRBJ2-7 | TRBV4-3 | few | 16 | TGCGCCAGCAGCCTCGCTCGGGGGTCCTGGGCCTACGAGCAGTACTTC | CASSLARGSWAYEQYF
- | TRBJ2-3 | TRBV4-2 | - | 16 | TGTGCCAGAAGCCAAGAAGCGGTCCCCCGCACAGATACGCAGTATTTT | CARSQEAVPRTDTQYF
TRBD1 | TRBJ2-1 | TRBV4-1 | many | 16 | TGCGCCAGCAGCCAAGGCCGACAGGGGAATGTCAATGAGCAGTTCTTC | CASSQGRQGNVNEQFF
- | TRBJ2-6 | TRBV9 | few | 15 | TGTGCCAGCAGCATACAGAGCTCTGGGGCCAACGTCCTGACTTTC | CASSIQSSGANVLTF
- | TRBJ2-3 | TRBV9 | - | 11 | TGTGCCAGCGATCGTAGGGGTACGCAGTATTTT | CASDRRGTQYF
TRBD1 | TRBJ2-7 | TRBV7-8 | few | 16 | TGTGCCAGCAGCTTAAGCCTACCGGGACAGGGCTACGAGCAGTACTTC | CASSLSLPGQGYEQYF
- | TRBJ2-5 | TRBV5-1 | many | 14 | TGCGCCAGCAGCTCCCCGGGAAGCTTCCAGACCCAGTACTTC | CASSSPGSFQTQYF
- | TRBJ2-7 | TRBV27 | few | 14 | TGTGCCAGCAGTTTATCCTCGTCCTCCTACGAGCAGTACTTC | CASSLSSSSYEQYF
TRBD2 | TRBJ2-7 | TRBV7-2 | many | 16 | TGTGCCAGCAGCTTAATTTCAGCGGGGTATGGATACGAGCAGTACTTC | CASSLISAGYGYEQYF
TRBD2 | TRBJ2-1 | TRBV6-4 | many | 13 | TGTGCCAGCATGGGGGGGGATTACAATGAGCAGTTCTTC | CASMGGDYNEQFF